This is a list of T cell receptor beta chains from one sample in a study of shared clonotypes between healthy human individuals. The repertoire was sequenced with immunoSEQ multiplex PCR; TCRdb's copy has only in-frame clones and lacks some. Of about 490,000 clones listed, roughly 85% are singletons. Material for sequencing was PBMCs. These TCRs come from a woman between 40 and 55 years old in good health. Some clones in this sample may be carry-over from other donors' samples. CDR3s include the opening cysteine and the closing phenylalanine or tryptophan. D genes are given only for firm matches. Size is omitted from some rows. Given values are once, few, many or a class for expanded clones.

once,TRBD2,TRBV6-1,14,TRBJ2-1,TGTGCCAGCAGTAGACTAGCGGGAGCGAATGAGCAGTTCTTC,CASSRLAGANEQFF
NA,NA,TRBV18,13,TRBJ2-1,TGTGCCAGCTCACCCGGGTTGTACAATGAGCAGTTCTTC,CASSPGLYNEQFF
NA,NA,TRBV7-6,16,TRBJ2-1,TGTGCCAGCAGTCTCACAGGGTCGAGCTCCTACAATGAGCAGTTCTTC,CASSLTGSSSYNEQFF
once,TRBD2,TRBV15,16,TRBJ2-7,TGTGCCACCAGCAGCGCTAGACTAGCGGGAGTCGGTGAGCAGTACTTC,CATSSARLAGVGEQYF
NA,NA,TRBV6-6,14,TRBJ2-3,TGTGCCAGCAGTTACGGGGGGAGGACAGATACGCAGTATTTT,CASSYGGRTDTQYF
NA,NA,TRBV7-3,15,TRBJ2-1,TGTGCCAGCAGCCAGGACAGAGGCTCCTACAATGAGCAGTTCTTC,CASSQDRGSYNEQFF
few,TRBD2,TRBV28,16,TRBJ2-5,TGTGCCAGCAGTTTTTCTAGCGGAGAGTACCAAGAGACCCAGTACTTC,CASSFSSGEYQETQYF
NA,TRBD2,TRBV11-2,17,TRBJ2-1,TGTGCCAGCAGCTTAGATCCGTCGCCTAGCGGGAGCAATGAGCAGTTCTTC,CASSLDPSPSGSNEQFF
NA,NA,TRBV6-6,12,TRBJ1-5,TGTGCCAGCAGGGGCCTCAATCAGCCCCAGCATTTT,CASRGLNQPQHF
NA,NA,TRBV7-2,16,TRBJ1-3,TGTGCCAGCAGCCCCTCGATCGGGTCCGCTGGAAACACCATATATTTT,CASSPSIGSAGNTIYF
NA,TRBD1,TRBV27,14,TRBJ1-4,TGTGCCAGCAGTCGGGACAGGGGTAATGAAAAACTGTTTTTT,CASSRDRGNEKLFF
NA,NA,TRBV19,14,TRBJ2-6,TGTGCCAGTAGTCCGGGGCCCGGGGCCAACGTCCTGACTTTC,CASSPGPGANVLTF
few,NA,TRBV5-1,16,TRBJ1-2,TGCGCCAGCAGCTTGGGAACCGGGACGCAGCTTGGTGGCTACACCTTC,CASSLGTGTQLGGYTF
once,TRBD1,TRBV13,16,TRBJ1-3,TGTGCCAGCAGCCCCCCGGGACAGAACTCTGGAAACACCATATATTTT,CASSPPGQNSGNTIYF
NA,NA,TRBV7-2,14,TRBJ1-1,TGTGCCAGCAGCTTAGACTCGGTGAACACTGAAGCTTTCTTT,CASSLDSVNTEAFF
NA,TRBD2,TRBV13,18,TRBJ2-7,TGTGCCAGCAGCTTTCGGGGGAGGCTAGCGGGAGTTTTAGGCGAGCAGTACTTC,CASSFRGRLAGVLGEQYF
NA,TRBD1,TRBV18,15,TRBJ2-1,TGTGCCAGCTCACGAGGACAGGGAGCCTACAATGAGCAGTTCTTC,CASSRGQGAYNEQFF
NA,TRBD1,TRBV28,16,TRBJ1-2,TGTGCCAGCACCACCGCGGGACAGCCACCCGACTATGGCTACACCTTC,CASTTAGQPPDYGYTF
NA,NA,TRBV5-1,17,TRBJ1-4,TGCGCCAGCTCGGAAGAAGGGCGGGGGTCGGGGAATGAAAAACTGTTTTTT,CASSEEGRGSGNEKLFF
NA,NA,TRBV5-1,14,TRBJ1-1,TGCGCCAGCAGCGGAGGACAGCCGAACACTGAAGCTTTCTTT,CASSGGQPNTEAFF
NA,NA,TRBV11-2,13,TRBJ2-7,TGTGCCAGCAGCGCCGGCCTTTGGGGGGAGCAGTACTTC,CASSAGLWGEQYF
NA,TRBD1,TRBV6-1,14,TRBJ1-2,TGTGCCAGCAGGGAAACTACAGGGGACTATGGCTACACCTTC,CASRETTGDYGYTF
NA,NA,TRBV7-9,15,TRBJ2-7,TGTGCCAGCAGCTTAGAGGGCAGGGCGGGCGACGAGCAGTACTTC,CASSLEGRAGDEQYF
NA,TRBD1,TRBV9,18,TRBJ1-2,TGTGCCAGCAGCGCCACGGGACAGGGGGCTTTGTCGGGCTATGGCTACACCTTC,CASSATGQGALSGYGYTF
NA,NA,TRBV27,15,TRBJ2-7,TGTGCCAGCAGTTTCAGGCAGGGAACGGGTGGCGAGCAGTACTTC,CASSFRQGTGGEQYF
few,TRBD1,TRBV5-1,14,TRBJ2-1,TGCGCCAGCAGCCCGACAGGGGCCTACAATGAGCAGTTCTTC,CASSPTGAYNEQFF
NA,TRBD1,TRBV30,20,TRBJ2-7,TGTGCCCCCCCCGGGTTCGCGTCCCGAGAACGGGACAGGAGATACTACGAGCAGTACTTC,CAPPGFASRERDRRYYEQYF
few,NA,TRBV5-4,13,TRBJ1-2,TGTGCCAGCAGCTTAAAGGGCGGGGATGGCTACACCTTC,CASSLKGGDGYTF
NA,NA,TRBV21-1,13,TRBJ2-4,TGTGCCAGCACCGTAGACAGGGAAAACATTCAGTACTTC,CASTVDRENIQYF
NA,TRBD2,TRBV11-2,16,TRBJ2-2,TGTGCCAGCAGCTTAGACGGGGGGTTTAGAGCCGGGGAGCTGTTTTTT,CASSLDGGFRAGELFF
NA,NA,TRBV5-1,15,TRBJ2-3,TGCGCCAGCAGCTTGGGAGGCAAGGTAACAGATACGCAGTATTTT,CASSLGGKVTDTQYF